This T cell receptor beta chain was profiled in a study of T cell repertoires in cytomegalovirus infection. TCRdb independently ran MiXCR on the reads; one entry per CDR3 protein. The data contain about 480,000 distinct CDR3 sequences, 30% to 35% of them singletons. Germline CDR1 MGHRA, CDR2 YSYEKL. CDR3 length: 17 residues. V was pared by 0 bases and J by 1 base, with 14 bases between. Points on this clonotype: Its antigen is currently unknown.

The source material was cultured PBMCs, sampled from culture after CMV antigen stimulation. V and J are TRBV4-1 and TRBJ2-3, with no clear D. This clonotype was obtained from a human donor in good health (CMV status not recorded). Some clones in this sample may be carry-over from other donors' samples. The CDR3 loop is CASSQDLTSRGTDTQYF. The CDR3, as DNA: TGCGCCAGCAGCCAAGATCTGACCTCTCGGGGCACAGATACGCAGTATTTT.